Included here is one T cell receptor (beta chain) sequence, with context. Its matching antigen is unknown. These data belong to a study of shared clonotypes between healthy human individuals. Study-level background: Donor composition was a couple of women and a few men, aged 18 to 49. Per donor, three plates held CD4 naive cells, three held CD4 memory, two held CD8 naive and one held CD8 memory.

V shed 4 bases and J shed 7 bases, with 8 bases lying between them. Germline V gene lookup returns CDR1 SGHAT and CDR2 FQNNGV. CDR3 length: 11 residues. Generated by immunoSEQ multiplex PCR, the TCRdb table keeps only in-frame clones and is missing some. The table records about 1,500,000 clones, around 97% of them present only once. Study outcomes and limitations: With a handful of donors compared, approximately 5% of naive CD4 clonotypes were shared.

Sequences were obtained from naive CD4+ T cells sorted from blood. As for subset: CD45RA+ positively selected. The receptor was isolated from a young man in good health. This chain links TRBV11-2 with TRBJ2-7; D gene unclear. DNA of the CDR3: TGTGCCAGCAGCTCCCCGGTTGAGCAGTACTTC. Its protein product is CASSSPVEQYF.